This T cell receptor (beta chain) came from a study of T cell repertoires in cytomegalovirus infection. As for the study in general: Carrying CMV and the relevant HLA type showed in public TCR beta signatures. Study-wide results and caveats: Cumulative public TCR beta family frequency identified carriers of CMV plus the relevant HLA. HLA-C-restricted CMV-specific TCR beta clonotypes prevailed in the ex vivo response.

Remarks on this clonotype: Its specificity is not known. Mismatch with germline at one junction end may stem from a read error.

TCRdb itself ran the reads through MiXCR, one entry per CDR3 protein. The profile shows fewer than 700,000 distinct CDR3 sequences, less than 25% of them singletons. The receptor comes from a human donor in good health (CMV status not recorded). Some clones in this sample may be carry-over from other donors' samples. The sequenced material came from CD8+ T cells from PBMCs.

The DNA of the CDR3 is TGTGTCAGCAGGGGGACTCCTGGGGGGGATACGCAGTATTTT. Translating it yields CVSRGTPGGDTQYF. The V call is TRBV7-4, the J call TRBJ2-3; TRBD1 is a possible D gene (7 bases). CDR1 is SGHVT, CDR2 SQSDAQ, per germline. The CDR3 length is 14 residues.